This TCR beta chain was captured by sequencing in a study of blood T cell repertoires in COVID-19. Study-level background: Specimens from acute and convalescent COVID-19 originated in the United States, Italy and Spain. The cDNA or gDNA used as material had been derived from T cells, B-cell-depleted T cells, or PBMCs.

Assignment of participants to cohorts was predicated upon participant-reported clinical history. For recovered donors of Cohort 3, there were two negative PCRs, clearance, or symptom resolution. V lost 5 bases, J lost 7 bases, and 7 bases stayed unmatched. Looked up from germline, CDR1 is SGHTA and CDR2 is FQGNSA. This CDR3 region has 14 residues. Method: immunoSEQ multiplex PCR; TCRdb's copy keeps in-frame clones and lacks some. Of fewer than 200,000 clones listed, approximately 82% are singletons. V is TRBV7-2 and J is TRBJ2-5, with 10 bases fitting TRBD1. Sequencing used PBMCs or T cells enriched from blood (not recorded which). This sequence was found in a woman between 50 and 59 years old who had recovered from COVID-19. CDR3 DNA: TGTGCCAGCAGCCCACGACAGGGGGCATCGACCCAGTACTTC. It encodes CASSPRQGASTQYF.